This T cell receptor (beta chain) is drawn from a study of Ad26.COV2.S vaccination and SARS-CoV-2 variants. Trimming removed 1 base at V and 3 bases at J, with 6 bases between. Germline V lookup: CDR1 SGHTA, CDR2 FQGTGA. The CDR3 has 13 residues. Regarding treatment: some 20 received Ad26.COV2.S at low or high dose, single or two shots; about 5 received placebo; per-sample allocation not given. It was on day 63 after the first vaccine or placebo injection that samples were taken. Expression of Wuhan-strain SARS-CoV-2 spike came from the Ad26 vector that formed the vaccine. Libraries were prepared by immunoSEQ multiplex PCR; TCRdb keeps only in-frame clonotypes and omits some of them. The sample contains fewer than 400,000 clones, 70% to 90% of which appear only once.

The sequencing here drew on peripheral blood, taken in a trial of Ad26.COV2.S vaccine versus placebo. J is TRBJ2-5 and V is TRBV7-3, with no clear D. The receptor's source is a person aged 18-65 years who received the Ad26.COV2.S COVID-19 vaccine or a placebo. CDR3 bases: TGTGCCAGCAGCTTAAACCTAAAAGAGACCCAGTACTTC. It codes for CASSLNLKETQYF.